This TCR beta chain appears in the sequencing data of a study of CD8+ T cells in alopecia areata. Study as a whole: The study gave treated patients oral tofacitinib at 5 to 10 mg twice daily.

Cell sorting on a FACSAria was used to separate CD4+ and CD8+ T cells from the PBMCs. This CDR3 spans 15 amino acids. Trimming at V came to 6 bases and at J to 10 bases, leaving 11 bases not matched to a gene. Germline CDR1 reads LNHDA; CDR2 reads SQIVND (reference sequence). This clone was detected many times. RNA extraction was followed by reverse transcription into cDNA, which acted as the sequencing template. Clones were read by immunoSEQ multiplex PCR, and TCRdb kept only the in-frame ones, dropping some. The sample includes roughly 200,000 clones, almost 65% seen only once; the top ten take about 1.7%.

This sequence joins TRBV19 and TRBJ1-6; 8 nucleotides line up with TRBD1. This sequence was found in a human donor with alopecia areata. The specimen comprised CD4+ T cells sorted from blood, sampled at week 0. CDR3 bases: TGTGCCAGTAGAGGGGCGACAGGGGTGAGGTCACCCCTCCACTTT. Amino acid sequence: CASRGATGVRSPLHF.